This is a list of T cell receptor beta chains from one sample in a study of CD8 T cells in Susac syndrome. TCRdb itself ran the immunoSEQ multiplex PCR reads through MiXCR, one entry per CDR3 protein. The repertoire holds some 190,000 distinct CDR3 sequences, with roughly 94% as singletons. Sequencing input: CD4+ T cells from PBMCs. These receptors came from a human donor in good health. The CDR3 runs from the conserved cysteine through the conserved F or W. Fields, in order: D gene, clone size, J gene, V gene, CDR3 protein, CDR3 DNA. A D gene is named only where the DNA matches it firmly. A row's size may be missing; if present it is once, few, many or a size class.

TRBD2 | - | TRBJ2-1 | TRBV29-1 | CSVEGLAGVYEQFF | TGCAGCGTTGAGGGACTAGCGGGAGTATATGAGCAGTTCTTC
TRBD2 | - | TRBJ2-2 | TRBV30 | CAWSGGLAVNTGELFF | TGTGCCTGGAGTGGGGGACTAGCGGTGAACACCGGGGAGCTGTTTTTT
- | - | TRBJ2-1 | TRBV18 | CASSPWASNEQFF | TGTGCCAGCTCACCATGGGCTAGCAATGAGCAGTTCTTC
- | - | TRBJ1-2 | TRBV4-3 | CASSQDVHGGYTF | TGCGCCAGCAGCCAAGATGTCCACGGGGGCTACACCTTC
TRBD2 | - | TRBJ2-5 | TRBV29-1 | CSVAEGLAPGETQYF | TGCAGCGTTGCGGAGGGACTAGCACCTGGAGAGACCCAGTACTTC
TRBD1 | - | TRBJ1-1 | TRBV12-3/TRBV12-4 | CASSRDRVNTEAFF | TGTGCCAGCAGTCGGGACAGGGTGAACACTGAAGCTTTCTTT
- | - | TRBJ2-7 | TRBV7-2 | CASSFSSYEQYF | TGTGCCAGCAGCTTCAGCTCCTACGAGCAGTACTTC
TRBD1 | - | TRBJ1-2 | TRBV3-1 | CASSPTTGGYGYTF | TGTGCCAGCAGCCCAACGACAGGGGGGTATGGCTACACCTTC
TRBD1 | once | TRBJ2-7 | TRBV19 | CASRNRGLKEQYF | TGTGCCAGTAGGAACAGGGGATTGAAAGAGCAGTACTTC
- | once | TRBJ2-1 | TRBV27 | CASSLFSDFFGSYNEQFF | TGTGCCAGCAGTTTATTCTCGGACTTCTTCGGCTCCTACAATGAGCAGTTCTTC
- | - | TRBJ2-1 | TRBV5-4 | CASSPRQVRYEQFF | TGTGCCAGCAGCCCGCGACAGGTCCGGTACGAGCAGTTCTTC
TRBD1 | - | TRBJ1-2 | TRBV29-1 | CSAQKDREIYGYTF | TGCAGCGCCCAGAAAGACAGGGAAATCTATGGCTACACCTTC
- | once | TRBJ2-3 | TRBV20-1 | CSAEGTAESTDTQYF | TGCAGTGCCGAAGGGACCGCCGAAAGCACAGATACGCAGTATTTT
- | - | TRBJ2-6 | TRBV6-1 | CASNSAVKYSGANVLTF | TGTGCCAGCAACTCGGCAGTCAAATATTCTGGGGCCAACGTCCTGACTTTC
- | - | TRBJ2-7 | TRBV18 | CASSPNSSPYEQYF | TGTGCCAGCTCACCGAACAGTTCCCCCTACGAGCAGTACTTC
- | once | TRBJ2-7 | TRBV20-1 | CSARDSWGVQYF | TGCAGTGCTAGAGATTCTTGGGGAGTACAGTACTTC
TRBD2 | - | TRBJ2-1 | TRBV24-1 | CATSLAGGHEQFF | TGTGCCACCAGTCTTGCGGGAGGGCATGAGCAGTTCTTC
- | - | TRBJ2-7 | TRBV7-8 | CASSSRQGGEQYF | TGTGCCAGCAGCTCCCGACAGGGAGGGGAGCAGTACTTC
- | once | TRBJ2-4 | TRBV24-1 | CATGTDGPKNIQYF | TGTGCCACCGGGACCGATGGTCCCAAAAACATTCAGTACTTC
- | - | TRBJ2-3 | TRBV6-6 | CASRDGGTDTQYF | TGTGCCAGCAGGGACGGAGGCACAGATACGCAGTATTTT
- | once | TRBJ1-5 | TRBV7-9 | CASSYAGRDSNQPQHF | TGTGCCAGCAGCTACGCCGGTCGGGATAGCAATCAGCCCCAGCATTTT
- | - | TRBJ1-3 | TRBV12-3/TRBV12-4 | CASSRVLARNTIYF | TGTGCCAGCAGCCGAGTCCTGGCCCGAAACACCATATATTTT
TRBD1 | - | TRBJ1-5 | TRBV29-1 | CSVGTGGAGQPQHF | TGCAGCGTTGGGACAGGGGGCGCGGGTCAGCCCCAGCATTTT
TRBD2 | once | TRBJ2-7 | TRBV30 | CAWTSGSRDTKQYF | TGTGCCTGGACTAGCGGGAGTCGAGATACGAAGCAGTACTTC
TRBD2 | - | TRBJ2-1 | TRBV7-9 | CASSPQTGTSPYNEQFF | TGTGCCAGCAGCCCGCAAACCGGGACTAGCCCTTACAATGAGCAGTTCTTC
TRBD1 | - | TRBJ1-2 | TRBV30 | CAWDSGTVNYGYTF | TGTGCCTGGGACTCCGGGACAGTGAACTATGGCTACACCTTC
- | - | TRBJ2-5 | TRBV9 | CASSSPQFGGQETQYF | TGTGCCAGCAGCTCACCCCAATTTGGAGGCCAAGAGACCCAGTACTTC
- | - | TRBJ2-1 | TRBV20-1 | CSARDLGTYNEQFF | TGCAGTGCTAGAGATCTAGGGACCTACAATGAGCAGTTCTTC
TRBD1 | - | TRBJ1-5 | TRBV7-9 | CASSLVTGGIHQPQHF | TGTGCCAGCAGCTTAGTTACAGGGGGCATCCATCAGCCCCAGCATTTT
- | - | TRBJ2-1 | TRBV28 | CASSLRQTYNEQFF | TGTGCCAGCAGTTTAAGACAAACCTACAATGAGCAGTTCTTC
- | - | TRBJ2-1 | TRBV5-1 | CASSLELSSYNEQFF | TGCGCCAGCAGCTTGGAACTCAGCTCCTACAATGAGCAGTTCTTC
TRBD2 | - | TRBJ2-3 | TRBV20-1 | CSASPSGRDTQYF | TGCAGTGCTAGTCCCAGCGGGAGGGATACGCAGTATTTT
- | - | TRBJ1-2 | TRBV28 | CAIPRTGSGYGYTF | TGTGCCATACCCCGCACAGGGTCGGGCTATGGCTACACCTTC
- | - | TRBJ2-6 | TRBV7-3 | CASAPDSSISGANVLTF | TGTGCCAGCGCCCCAGACAGTTCGATCTCTGGGGCCAACGTCCTGACTTTC
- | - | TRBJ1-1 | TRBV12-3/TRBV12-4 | CASRRVNTEAFF | TGTGCCAGCAGACGGGTGAACACTGAAGCTTTCTTT
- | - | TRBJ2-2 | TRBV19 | CASSIRGVTGELFF | TGTGCCAGTAGTATACGTGGGGTCACCGGGGAGCTGTTTTTT
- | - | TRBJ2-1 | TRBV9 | CASSVVTPSSYNEQFF | TGTGCCAGCAGCGTAGTGACTCCCAGCTCCTACAATGAGCAGTTCTTC
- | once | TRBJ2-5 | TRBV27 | CASRQAASETQYF | TGTGCCAGCAGGCAGGCCGCGAGCGAGACCCAGTACTTC
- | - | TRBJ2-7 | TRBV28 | CASSLANYEQYF | TGTGCCAGCAGTTTAGCAAACTACGAGCAGTACTTC
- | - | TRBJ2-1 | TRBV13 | CASSLDLYLGNEQFF | TGTGCCAGCAGCTTAGACCTGTACCTGGGCAATGAGCAGTTCTTC
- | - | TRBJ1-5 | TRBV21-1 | CASVQGALNQPQHF | TGTGCCAGCGTCCAGGGGGCTCTCAATCAGCCCCAGCATTTT
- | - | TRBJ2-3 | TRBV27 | CASRGDADTQYF | TGTGCCTCCAGGGGAGACGCAGATACGCAGTATTTT
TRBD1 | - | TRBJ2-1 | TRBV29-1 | CSADRGTEQFF | TGCAGCGCCGACAGGGGTACGGAGCAGTTCTTC
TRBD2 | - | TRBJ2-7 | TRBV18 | CASSPLRTSGTQAYEQYF | TGTGCCAGCTCACCCCTCCGGACTAGCGGGACTCAGGCCTACGAGCAGTACTTC
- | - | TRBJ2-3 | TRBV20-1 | CSARDRRGNRNTQYF | TGCAGTGCTAGAGATCGAAGGGGGAATAGGAATACGCAGTATTTT
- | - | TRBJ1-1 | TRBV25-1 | CASTGSSEAFF | TGTGCCAGCACCGGGTCGTCTGAAGCTTTCTTT
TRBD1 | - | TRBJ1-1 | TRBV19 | CASSRTGQLSSEAFF | TGTGCCAGTAGCCGGACGGGACAGTTGTCTTCTGAAGCTTTCTTT
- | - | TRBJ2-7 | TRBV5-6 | CASRAHPLYEQYF | TGTGCCAGCAGGGCCCATCCACTCTACGAGCAGTACTTC